A selection of T cell receptor beta chains follows, all from one sample in a study of T cells in Graves' hyperthyroidism and ophthalmopathy. TCRdb reanalysed the multiplex PCR reads using MiXCR and keeps one entry per CDR3 protein. The sample records roughly 570,000 distinct CDR3 sequences, around a sixth being singletons. What was sequenced was blood. Source of these receptors: a woman in her twenties or thirties with Graves' hyperthyroidism. Both conserved end residues are part of each CDR3. The D gene is left open where the match is weak. Clone size is not always given. Where it is, it says once, few, many or a class for expanded clones.

clone_size	v_call	j_call	d_call	cdr3_nt	cdr3_aa
NA	TRBV18	TRBJ2-4	TRBD1	TGTGCCAGCTCGTCCCTCGGCGGGACAGGGGACGGAAACATTCAGTACTTC	CASSSLGGTGDGNIQYF
many	TRBV6-2/TRBV6-3	TRBJ2-3	TRBD2	TGTGCCAGCAGTTTTAGCGGGAGTAAAGATACGCAGTATTTT	CASSFSGSKDTQYF
many	TRBV30	TRBJ2-2	TRBD1	TGTGCCTGGCGACAGGGAGCGAACACCGGGGAGCTGTTTTTT	CAWRQGANTGELFF
many	TRBV7-2	TRBJ2-5	TRBD1	TGTGCCAGCAGCTTAGGTTTACAGGGGATGGAGACCCAGTACTTC	CASSLGLQGMETQYF
many	TRBV6-1	TRBJ1-5	TRBD1	TGTGCCAGCAGGGGGACAGGGTCCAATCAGCCCCAGCATTTT	CASRGTGSNQPQHF
many	TRBV6-4	TRBJ1-1	NA	TGTGCCAGCAGTGACCAGGGAGTGAACACTGAAGCTTTCTTT	CASSDQGVNTEAFF
many	TRBV20-1	TRBJ2-7	NA	TGCAGTGCTAGTGCGGGACGGACTTACGAGCAGTACTTC	CSASAGRTYEQYF
few	TRBV29-1	TRBJ1-5	NA	TGCAGCGTTGCTCCAGATCAGCCCCAGCATTTT	CSVAPDQPQHF
many	TRBV28	TRBJ1-5	NA	TGTGCCAGCAGTCTGCAGGCCCACTATAGCAATCAGCCCCAGCATTTT	CASSLQAHYSNQPQHF
many	TRBV2	TRBJ2-7	TRBD2	TGTGCCAGCAGGGCTCGAGGACTAGCGGGAAATGAGCAGTACTTC	CASRARGLAGNEQYF
many	TRBV12-3/TRBV12-4	TRBJ2-4	NA	TGTGCCAGCAGTACGGGTTTAGGGGCCAAAAACATTCAGTACTTC	CASSTGLGAKNIQYF
NA	TRBV5-1	TRBJ1-1	TRBD1	TGCGCCAGCAGCTTAAAACAGGGGGCGACTGAAGCTTTCTTT	CASSLKQGATEAFF
many	TRBV7-9	TRBJ2-7	NA	TGTGCCAGCAGCTTAGCGGGGCAGGGTGTCTACGAGCAGTACTTC	CASSLAGQGVYEQYF
few	TRBV19	TRBJ2-1	TRBD1	TGTGCCAGTAGCGAGGGGGCCGGAAACAATGAGCAGTTCTTC	CASSEGAGNNEQFF
NA	TRBV19	TRBJ2-7	TRBD1	TGTGCCAGTAGCAGGGACAGCTTTTACGAGCAGTACTTC	CASSRDSFYEQYF
many	TRBV29-1	TRBJ1-2	TRBD1	TGCAGCGTTCTGACAGGGCGTGGGTATGGCTACACCTTC	CSVLTGRGYGYTF
many	TRBV20-1	TRBJ1-6	NA	TGCAGTGTCCTGGACAGAGATAATTCACCCCTCCACTTT	CSVLDRDNSPLHF
many	TRBV5-1	TRBJ2-7	TRBD2	TGCGCCAGCAGCCCGCCTGGGACTAGCGCCTACGAGCAGTACTTC	CASSPPGTSAYEQYF
few	TRBV27	TRBJ2-5	TRBD2	TGTGCCAGCAGAGTACTAGCGGGAGCCCAAGAGACCCAGTACTTC	CASRVLAGAQETQYF
many	TRBV12-3/TRBV12-4	TRBJ2-7	TRBD2	TGTGCCAGCAGTCTAACAAAGCTAGCGGGAGTTCCCGAGCAGTACTTC	CASSLTKLAGVPEQYF
few	TRBV7-8	TRBJ1-2	TRBD1	TGTGCCAGCAGCCAAAGACGGTATGGACAGGGAAAGAACTATGGCTACACCTTC	CASSQRRYGQGKNYGYTF
NA	TRBV4-1	TRBJ2-2	NA	TGCGCCAGCAGCCAAGGGGCTAGCGAGAGGGTAGCGAACACCGGGGAGCTGTTTTTT	CASSQGASERVANTGELFF
many	TRBV7-2	TRBJ2-5	NA	TGTGCCAGCAGCTTACAGGCAGCGTACCAAGAGACCCAGTACTTC	CASSLQAAYQETQYF
few	TRBV9	TRBJ2-5	TRBD2	TGTGCCAGCTCCTCGGGGGTAGCGGGAGGCGCCGCGGAGACCCAGTACTTC	CASSSGVAGGAAETQYF
many	TRBV7-2	TRBJ2-7	NA	TGTGCCAGCAGAAGGTTACAGAACTCCTACGAGCAGTACTTC	CASRRLQNSYEQYF
NA	TRBV20-1	TRBJ2-7	NA	TGCAGTGCCCCTCTCGCAGGGGTATCCTGCGAGCAGTACTTC	CSAPLAGVSCEQYF
many	TRBV6-2/TRBV6-3	TRBJ2-7	NA	TGTGCCAGCAGTTACTCGATTCGAGGATCTACCTACGAGCAGTACTTC	CASSYSIRGSTYEQYF
NA	TRBV20-1	TRBJ2-3	NA	TGCAGTGCTAGAGATTCCTCAGCGGACCTCACAGATACGCAGTATTTT	CSARDSSADLTDTQYF
NA	TRBV19	TRBJ2-1	TRBD2	TGTGCCAGTAGTATATACCGACTAGCGGAGCAGTTCTTC	CASSIYRLAEQFF